What follows are 3 T cell receptor beta chains derived from one specimen sequenced in a study of Ad26.COV2.S vaccination and SARS-CoV-2 variants. Libraries were prepared by immunoSEQ multiplex PCR; TCRdb keeps only in-frame clonotypes and omits some of them. Of 410,000 or so clones listed, 75% to 95% are singletons. Regarding treatment: around 19 received Ad26.COV2.S at low or high dose, single or two shots; 5 received placebo; per-sample allocation not given. Material that was analyzed had been drawn on day 63 after the first vaccine or placebo injection. This specimen consisted of peripheral blood, obtained in a trial of Ad26.COV2.S vaccine versus placebo. The source is a person aged 18-65 years who received the Ad26.COV2.S COVID-19 vaccine or a placebo.

V and J are TRBV30 and TRBJ2-7; D unresolved. Germline V gene sequence: CDR1 GTSNPN, CDR2 SVGIG (reference sequence). The ends were cut back, 0 bases at V and 3 bases at J, with 9 bases in the middle. The CDR3 totals 13 residues. The CDR3 coding sequence is TGTGCCTGGAGTGTATTACGGTTCTACGAGCAGTACTTC. Translating gives CAWSVLRFYEQYF. The full variable domain, completed using reference TRBV30 and TRBJ2-7, is SQTIHQWPATLVQPVGSPLSLECTVEGTSNPNLYWYRQAAGRGLQLLFYSVGIGQISSEVPQNLSASRPQDRQFILSSKKLLLSDSGFYLCAWSVLRFYEQYFGPGTRLTVT.

The chain combines TRBV19 with TRBJ2-7; D not certain. The germline gives CDR1 LNHDA, CDR2 SQIVND (reference sequence). The germline V and J ends were trimmed by 0 bases and 2 bases, with 2 bases remaining between them. The CDR3 is made up of 12 amino acids. The CDR3 loop reads CASSIDPYEQYF. As DNA, the CDR3 is TGTGCCAGTAGTATAGATCCCTACGAGCAGTACTTC.

Details on this clone: The sample contains more than one DNA sequence encoding this CDR3. The genes are TRBV12-3 or TRBV12-4 and TRBJ2-3; tentatively, D is TRBD1 (5 bases). The CDR3 extends over 13 amino acids. Trimming left V 2 bases short and J 5 bases short, with 8 bases between. CDR3 sequence: CASSLRQGDTQYF. Written as DNA, the CDR3 is TGTGCCAGCAGTTTACGTCAGGGAGATACGCAGTATTTT.